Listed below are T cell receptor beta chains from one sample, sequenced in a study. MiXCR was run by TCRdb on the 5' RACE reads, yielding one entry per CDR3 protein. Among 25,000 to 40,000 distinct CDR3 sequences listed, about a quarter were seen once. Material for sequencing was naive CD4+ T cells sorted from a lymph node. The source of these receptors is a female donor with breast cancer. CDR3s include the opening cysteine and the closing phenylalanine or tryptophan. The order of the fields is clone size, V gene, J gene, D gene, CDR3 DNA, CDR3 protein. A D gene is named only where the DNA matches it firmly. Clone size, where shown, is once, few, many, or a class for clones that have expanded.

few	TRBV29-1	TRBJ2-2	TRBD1	TGCAGCGTCCGCCAGGGGGCAACCGGGGAGCTGTTTTTT	CSVRQGATGELFF
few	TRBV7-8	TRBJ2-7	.	TGTGCCAGCAGCTTAGCTCGGAACTACGAGCAGTACTTC	CASSLARNYEQYF
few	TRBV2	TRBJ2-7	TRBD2	TGTGCCAGTACGACTAGCGGGAGCCACGAGCAGTACTTC	CASTTSGSHEQYF
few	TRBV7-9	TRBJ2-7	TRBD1	TGTGCCAGCATCCGGACAGGTACCTACGAGCAGTACTTC	CASIRTGTYEQYF
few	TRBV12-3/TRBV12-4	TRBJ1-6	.	TGTGCCAGCAGACCCCAGTGGGTTTCACCCCTCCACTTT	CASRPQWVSPLHF
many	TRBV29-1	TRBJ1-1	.	TGCAGCGTCGAAGACAGGACACGGATAGGGGGCACTGAAGCTTTCTTT	CSVEDRTRIGGTEAFF
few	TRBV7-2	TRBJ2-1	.	TGTGCCAGCAGCCCCTACCGGGACAATGAGCAGTTCTTC	CASSPYRDNEQFF
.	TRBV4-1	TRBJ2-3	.	TGCGCCAGCAGCCCCCTACGGAATGCGGCAACTAGCACAGATACGCAGTATTTT	CASSPLRNAATSTDTQYF
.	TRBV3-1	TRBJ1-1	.	TGTGCCAGCAGCCGTGTGGGTGAAGCTTTCTTT	CASSRVGEAFF
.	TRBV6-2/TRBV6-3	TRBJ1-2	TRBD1	TGTGCCAGCAGCCTCAGGGGGTCGGACGGCTACACCTTC	CASSLRGSDGYTF
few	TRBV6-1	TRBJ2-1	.	TGTGCCATCGGGTGGAGGGTACCTCAGGACAATGAGCAGTTCTTC	CAIGWRVPQDNEQFF
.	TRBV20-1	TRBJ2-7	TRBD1	TGCAGTGCTAGAGATTTCGGGACAGGGGGTCGCCACGAGCAGTACTTC	CSARDFGTGGRHEQYF
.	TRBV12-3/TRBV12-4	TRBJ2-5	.	TGTGCCAGCAGTTTACGGAGCGGAGAGACCCAGTACTTC	CASSLRSGETQYF
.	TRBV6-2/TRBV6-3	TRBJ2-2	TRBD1	TGTGCCAGCACACCGGGACAGGTTATCTCGGGCACCGGGGAGCTGTTTTTT	CASTPGQVISGTGELFF
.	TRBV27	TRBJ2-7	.	TGTGCCAGCAGTCTAAACGAGCAGTACTTC	CASSLNEQYF
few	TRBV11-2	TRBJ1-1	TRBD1	TGTGCCAGCAGCTCTCAGGGGGCTGAAGCTTTCTTT	CASSSQGAEAFF
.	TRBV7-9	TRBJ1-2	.	TGTGCCAGCAGCGTGACGGCGGGTAGCTATGGCTACACCTTC	CASSVTAGSYGYTF
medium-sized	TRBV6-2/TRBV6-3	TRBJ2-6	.	TGTGCCAGCAGTTCCAGTGACTCTGGGGCCAACGTCCTGACTTTC	CASSSSDSGANVLTF
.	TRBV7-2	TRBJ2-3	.	TGTGCCGGCAGCCCCAATAACTTGCTTAGACAGGATACGCAGTATTTT	CAGSPNNLLRQDTQYF
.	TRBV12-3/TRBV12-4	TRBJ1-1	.	TGTGCCAGAAGTTTAGGGCTGACGAACACTGAAGCTTTCTTT	CARSLGLTNTEAFF
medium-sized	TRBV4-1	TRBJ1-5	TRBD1	TGCGCCAGCAGCCAGCGGACAGGGGTCAATCAGCCCCAGCATTTT	CASSQRTGVNQPQHF
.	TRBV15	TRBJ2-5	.	TGTGCCACCAGCAGCCTAACCCTCGGACAGACCCCCCAAGAGACCCAGTACTTC	CATSSLTLGQTPQETQYF
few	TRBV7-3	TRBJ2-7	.	TGTGCCAGCAGCTTGATGGGCTCCTACGAGCAGTACTTC	CASSLMGSYEQYF
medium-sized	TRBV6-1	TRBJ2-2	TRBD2	TGTGCCAGCAGTTTTCTAGCGGGGGCCAACACCGGGGAGCTGTTTTTT	CASSFLAGANTGELFF
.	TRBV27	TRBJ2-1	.	TGTGCCAGCAGTTTACCTGGGCGGAGCTCCTACAATGAGCAGTTCTTC	CASSLPGRSSYNEQFF
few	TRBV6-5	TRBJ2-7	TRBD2	TGTGCCAGCAGCCGGAGACTAGCGGGGAGCTACGAGCAGTACTTC	CASSRRLAGSYEQYF
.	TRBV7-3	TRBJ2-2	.	TGTGCCAGCAGCTTAGGCGGGGAGAAGAACACCGGGGAGCTGTTTTTT	CASSLGGEKNTGELFF
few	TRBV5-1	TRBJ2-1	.	TGCGCCAGCAGCTCGCCTGCAGGGAGGTCAATAGATGAGCAGTTCTTC	CASSSPAGRSIDEQFF
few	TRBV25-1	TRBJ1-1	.	TGTGCCAGCAGTGAATTGGACCGGAACACTGAAGCTTTCTTT	CASSELDRNTEAFF
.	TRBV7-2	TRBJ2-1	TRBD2	TGTGCCGTACTTCTTGCGGGAGGAACCTACAATGAGCAGTTCTTC	CAVLLAGGTYNEQFF
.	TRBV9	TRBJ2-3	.	TGTGCCAGCAGCGTAGGCGGTACGCAGTATTTT	CASSVGGTQYF
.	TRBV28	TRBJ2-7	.	TGTGCCAGCAGTTTACGACAGCTTACCTACGAGCAGTACTTC	CASSLRQLTYEQYF
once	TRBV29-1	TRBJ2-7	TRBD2	TGCAGCGTTGATGGACTAGCGGGAAAGGGGTACGAGCAGTACTTC	CSVDGLAGKGYEQYF
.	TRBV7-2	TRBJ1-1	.	TGTGCCAGCAGCTTATCGCGAGGGGGGAGCACTGAAGCTTTCTTT	CASSLSRGGSTEAFF
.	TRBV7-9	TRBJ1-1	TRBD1	TGTGCCAGCAGCTTTAAGACAGGGGGCGGGACTGAAGCTTTCTTT	CASSFKTGGGTEAFF
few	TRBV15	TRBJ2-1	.	TGTGCCACCAGCCCCCGGCAGGGGTCCTACAATGAGCAGTTCTTC	CATSPRQGSYNEQFF
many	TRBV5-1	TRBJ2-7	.	TGCGCCAGCAGCTTGGGGGGACCCTACGAGCAGTACTTC	CASSLGGPYEQYF
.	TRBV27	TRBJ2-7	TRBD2	TGTGCCAGCAGTTATTCGGGAGGGCCCAGGCGGGAGCAGTACTTC	CASSYSGGPRREQYF
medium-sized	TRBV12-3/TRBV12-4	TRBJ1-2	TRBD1	TGTGCCAGCAGTCGGGGTTGGGGACAGGGGGACTATGGCTACACCTTC	CASSRGWGQGDYGYTF
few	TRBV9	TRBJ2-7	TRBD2	TGTGCCAGCAACAGCGGGAGAGGAGAGCAGTACTTC	CASNSGRGEQYF
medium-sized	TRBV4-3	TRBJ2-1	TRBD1	TGCGCCAGCAGCACCGGACAGGGAGAGGATGAGCAGTTCTTC	CASSTGQGEDEQFF
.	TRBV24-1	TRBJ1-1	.	TGTGCCACCAGTGATTACAGGGACACTGAAGCTTTCTTT	CATSDYRDTEAFF
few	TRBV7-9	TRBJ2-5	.	TGTGCCAGCAGCTACCCCCCCCAAGAGACCCAGTACTTC	CASSYPPQETQYF
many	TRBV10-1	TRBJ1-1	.	TGCGCCAGCAGTTCAGGGTCGGGGACTGAAGCTTTCTTT	CASSSGSGTEAFF
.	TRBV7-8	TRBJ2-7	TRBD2	TGTGCCAGCAGCTCATGGGGACTAGAGGACTACGAGCAGTACTTC	CASSSWGLEDYEQYF
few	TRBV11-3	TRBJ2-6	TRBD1	TGTGCCAGCAGCCCGGGACAGGGGGCGGCTGGGGCCAACGTCCTGACTTTC	CASSPGQGAAGANVLTF
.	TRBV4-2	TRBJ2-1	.	TGTGCCAGCAGCCAAGCTAGGGAGCAGTTCTTC	CASSQAREQFF
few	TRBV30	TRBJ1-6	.	TGTGCCTGGAGTGTAGCCATAAACCTCCACTTT	CAWSVAINLHF
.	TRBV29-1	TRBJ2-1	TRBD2	TGCAGCCTTTCCGGGACTAGCGAGAACGATGAGCAGTTCTTC	CSLSGTSENDEQFF
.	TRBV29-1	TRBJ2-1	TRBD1	TGCAGCGCACAACGGGGGACAGGGTTCGTGAATGAGCAGTTCTTC	CSAQRGTGFVNEQFF
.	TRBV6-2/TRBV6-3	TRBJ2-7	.	TGTGCCAGCTCCGGGACGGATACCTACGAGCAGTACTTC	CASSGTDTYEQYF
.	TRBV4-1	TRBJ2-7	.	TGCGCCAGCAGCCAAGATCTACAGACAGGTTATTACGAGCAGTACTTC	CASSQDLQTGYYEQYF
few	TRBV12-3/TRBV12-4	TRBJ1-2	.	TGTGCCAGCATCGTTAGTGGGGGCTATGGCTACACCTTC	CASIVSGGYGYTF
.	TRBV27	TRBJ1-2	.	TGTGCCAGCAGTGTACCGGCCCCTCGGGGCTACACCTTC	CASSVPAPRGYTF
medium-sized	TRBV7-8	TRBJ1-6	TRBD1	TGTGCCAGCAGCTTAGTTTGGGGACAGAATTCACCCCTCCACTTT	CASSLVWGQNSPLHF
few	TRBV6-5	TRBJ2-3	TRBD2	TGTGCCAGCAGTTACACGGGACTAGCGGACTCATCAGATACGCAGTATTTT	CASSYTGLADSSDTQYF
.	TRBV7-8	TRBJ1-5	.	TGTGCCAGCAGCCCACTGGGGAACAATCAGCCCCAGCATTTT	CASSPLGNNQPQHF
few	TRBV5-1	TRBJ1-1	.	TGCGCCAGCAGCCATCGGACGAACACTCGGACCCCCCGTTCGAACACTGAAGCTTTCTTT	CASSHRTNTRTPRSNTEAFF
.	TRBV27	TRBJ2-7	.	TGTGCCAGCAGTTTACGGCTCTACGAGCAGTACTTC	CASSLRLYEQYF
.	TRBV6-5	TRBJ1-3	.	TGTGCCAGCCCCCGGACCATATATTTT	CASPRTIYF